A selection of T cell receptor beta chains follows, all from one sample in a study of OX40 agonist ivuxolimab in advanced cancers. TCRdb keeps only in-frame clones here, not all; method: immunoSEQ multiplex PCR. The sample contains over 30,000 clones, approximately 82% of which appear only once. Sample: CD4+ or CD8+ T cells sorted from blood, taken in a trial of the OX40 agonist ivuxolimab. Every receptor here comes from an adult with an advanced solid tumor such as melanoma, head and neck, liver or kidney cancer. CDR3s include the opening cysteine and the closing phenylalanine or tryptophan. A D gene is named only where the DNA matches it firmly. Clone size is stated in some rows and not others, as once, few, many or a class when expanded.

j_call	clone_size	v_call	d_call	cdr3_aa	cdr3_nt
TRBJ1-1	medium-sized	TRBV9	-	CASSVVPQNTEAFF	TGTGCCAGCAGCGTAGTACCCCAGAACACTGAAGCTTTCTTT
TRBJ2-1	-	TRBV12-5	-	CASGLVLGSSSYNEQFF	TGTGCTAGTGGTTTGGTACTCGGGTCGAGCTCCTACAATGAGCAGTTCTTC
TRBJ2-3	-	TRBV12-5	-	CASAFSRRFTDTQYF	TGTGCTAGTGCCTTTAGCCGGCGGTTCACAGATACGCAGTATTTT
TRBJ1-6	-	TRBV5-1	-	CASSRETGLGSPLHF	TGCGCCAGCAGTCGCGAGACGGGGTTAGGTTCACCCCTCCACTTT
TRBJ2-5	once	TRBV5-5	-	CASSWAGEETQYF	TGTGCCAGCAGCTGGGCAGGGGAAGAGACCCAGTACTTC
TRBJ1-6	-	TRBV4-3	TRBD1	CASSQASRRDRGIF	TGCGCCAGCAGCCAAGCTTCACGCCGGGACAGGGGTATATTT
TRBJ2-7	-	TRBV5-1	-	CASSTNSRVRTYEQYF	TGCGCCAGCAGCACGAACTCCAGGGTTCGAACCTACGAGCAGTACTTC
TRBJ2-3	-	TRBV29-1	-	CSAKPGLGVTDTQYF	TGCAGCGCCAAGCCGGGGTTGGGGGTGACAGATACGCAGTATTTT
TRBJ1-5	-	TRBV6-5	-	CASSETADQPQHF	TGTGCTAGCAGTGAAACGGCAGATCAGCCCCAGCATTTT
TRBJ2-7	once	TRBV7-2	-	CASSRQAGKPYEQYF	TGTGCCAGCAGCCGCCAGGCTGGGAAACCCTACGAGCAGTACTTC
TRBJ2-3	-	TRBV29-1	-	CSVDERVGTDTQYF	TGCAGCGTTGACGAAAGGGTGGGCACAGATACGCAGTATTTT
TRBJ2-7	-	TRBV10-3	-	CAIRGQAYEQYF	TGTGCCATCAGGGGCCAGGCGTACGAGCAGTACTTC
TRBJ1-4	-	TRBV2	-	CASKMGGREKLFF	TGTGCCAGCAAAATGGGAGGTCGTGAAAAACTGTTTTTT
TRBJ1-4	-	TRBV19	-	CASSTLGAGNEKLFF	TGTGCCAGTAGTACATTGGGGGCTGGTAATGAAAAACTGTTTTTT
TRBJ2-3	-	TRBV6-5	TRBD2	CASALAGEDTDTQYF	TGTGCCAGCGCGTTAGCGGGGGAGGACACAGATACGCAGTATTTT
TRBJ2-2	-	TRBV5-1	TRBD2	CASSSLLGTSGAANTGELFF	TGCGCCAGCAGCTCACTCTTAGGGACTAGCGGAGCTGCGAACACCGGGGAGCTGTTTTTT
TRBJ1-1	few	TRBV29-1	-	CSVGSVYTEAFF	TGCAGCGTTGGGAGTGTTTACACTGAAGCTTTCTTT
TRBJ2-5	-	TRBV5-1	TRBD2	CASRSGLAEQETQYF	TGCGCCAGCAGATCAGGACTAGCGGAGCAAGAGACCCAGTACTTC
TRBJ2-3	once	TRBV15	TRBD2	CATSRDPYAGGFSSTDTQYF	TGTGCCACCAGCAGAGACCCCTACGCGGGGGGGTTTAGTAGCACAGATACGCAGTATTTT
TRBJ1-1	-	TRBV2	-	CASSRGDTEAFF	TGTGCCAGCAGTCGAGGGGACACTGAAGCTTTCTTT
TRBJ1-5	-	TRBV4-3	-	CASSQDWAQPQHF	TGCGCCAGCAGCCAAGATTGGGCTCAGCCCCAGCATTTT
TRBJ1-4	-	TRBV7-2	TRBD1	CASSLTTGEDEKLFF	TGTGCCAGCAGCCTAACGACAGGGGAAGATGAAAAACTGTTTTTT